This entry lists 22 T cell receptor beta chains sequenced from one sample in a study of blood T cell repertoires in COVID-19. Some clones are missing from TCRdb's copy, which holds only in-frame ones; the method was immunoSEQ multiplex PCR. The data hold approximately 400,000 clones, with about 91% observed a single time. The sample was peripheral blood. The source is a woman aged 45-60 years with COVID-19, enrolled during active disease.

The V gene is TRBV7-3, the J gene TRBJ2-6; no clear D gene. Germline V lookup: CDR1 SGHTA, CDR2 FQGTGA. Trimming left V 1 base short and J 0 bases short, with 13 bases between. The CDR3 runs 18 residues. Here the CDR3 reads CASSLRHPQSSGANVLTF. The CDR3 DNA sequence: TGTGCCAGCAGCTTAAGACATCCTCAAAGCTCTGGGGCCAACGTCCTGACTTTC.

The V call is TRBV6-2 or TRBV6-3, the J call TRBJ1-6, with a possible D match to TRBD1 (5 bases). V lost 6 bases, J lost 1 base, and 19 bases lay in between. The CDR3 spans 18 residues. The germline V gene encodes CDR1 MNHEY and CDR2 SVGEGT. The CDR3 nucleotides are TGTGCCAGCAGCTCAGGGTTAAAACTTGAGTCCTATAATTCACCCCTCCACTTT. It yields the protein CASSSGLKLESYNSPLHF.

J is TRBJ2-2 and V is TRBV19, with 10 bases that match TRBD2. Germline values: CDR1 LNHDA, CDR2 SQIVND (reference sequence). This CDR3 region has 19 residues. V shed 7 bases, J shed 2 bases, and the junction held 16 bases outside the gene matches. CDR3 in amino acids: CASTSLGVAGGLNTGELFF. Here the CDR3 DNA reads TGTGCCAGTACCTCACTAGGGGTAGCGGGGGGACTAAACACCGGGGAGCTGTTTTTT.

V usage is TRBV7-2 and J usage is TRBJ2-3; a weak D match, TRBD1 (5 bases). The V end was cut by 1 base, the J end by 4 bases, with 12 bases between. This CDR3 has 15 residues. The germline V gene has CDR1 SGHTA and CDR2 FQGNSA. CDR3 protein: CASSLEGRVSDTQYF. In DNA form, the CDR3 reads TGTGCCAGCAGCTTAGAGGGCAGGGTTTCAGATACGCAGTATTTT.

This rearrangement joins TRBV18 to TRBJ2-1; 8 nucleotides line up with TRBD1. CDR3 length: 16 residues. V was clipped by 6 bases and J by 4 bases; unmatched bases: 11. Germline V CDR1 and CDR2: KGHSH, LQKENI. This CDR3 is CASSPTNRGIYNEQFF. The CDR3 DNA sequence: TGTGCCAGCTCCCCAACGAACAGGGGGATATACAATGAGCAGTTCTTC. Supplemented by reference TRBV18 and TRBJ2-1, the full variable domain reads NAGVMQNPRHLVRRRGQEARLRCSPMKGHSHVYWYRQLPEEGLKFMVYLQKENIIDESGMPKERFSAEFPKEGPSILRIQQVVRGDSAAYFCASSPTNRGIYNEQFFGPGTRLTVL.

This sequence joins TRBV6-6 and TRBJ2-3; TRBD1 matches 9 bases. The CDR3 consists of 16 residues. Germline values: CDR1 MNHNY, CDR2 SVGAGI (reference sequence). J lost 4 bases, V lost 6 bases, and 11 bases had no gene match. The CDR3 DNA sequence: TGTGCCAGCAGCCTACACCGGGACAGGGTGCCAGATACGCAGTATTTT. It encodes CASSLHRDRVPDTQYF.

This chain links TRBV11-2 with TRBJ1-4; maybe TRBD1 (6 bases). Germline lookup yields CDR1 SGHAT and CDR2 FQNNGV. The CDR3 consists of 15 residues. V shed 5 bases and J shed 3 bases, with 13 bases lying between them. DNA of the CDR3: TGTGCCAGCAGCCCCGACAGGCGGGCTAATGAAAAACTGTTTTTT. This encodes CASSPDRRANEKLFF.

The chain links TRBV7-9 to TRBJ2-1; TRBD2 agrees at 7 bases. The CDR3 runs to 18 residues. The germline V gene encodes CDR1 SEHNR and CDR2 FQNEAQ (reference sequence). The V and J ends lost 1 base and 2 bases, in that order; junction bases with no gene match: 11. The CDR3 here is CASSLVRPGRGTYNEQFF. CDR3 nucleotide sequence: TGTGCCAGCAGCTTAGTCAGGCCTGGGCGGGGGACCTACAATGAGCAGTTCTTC.

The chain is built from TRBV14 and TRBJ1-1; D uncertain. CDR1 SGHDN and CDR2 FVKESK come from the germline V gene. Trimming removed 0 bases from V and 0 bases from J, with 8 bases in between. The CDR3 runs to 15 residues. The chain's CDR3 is CASSQDAGLNTEAFF. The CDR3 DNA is TGTGCCAGCAGCCAAGATGCGGGTTTGAACACTGAAGCTTTCTTT.

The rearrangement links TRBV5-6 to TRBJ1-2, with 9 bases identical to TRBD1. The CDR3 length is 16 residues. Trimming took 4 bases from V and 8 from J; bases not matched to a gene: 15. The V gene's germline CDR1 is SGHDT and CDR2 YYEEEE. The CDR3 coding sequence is TGTGCCAGCAGCCCCGGGACAGGGTTCTTCTTGGGGGGCTACACCTTC. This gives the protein CASSPGTGFFLGGYTF.

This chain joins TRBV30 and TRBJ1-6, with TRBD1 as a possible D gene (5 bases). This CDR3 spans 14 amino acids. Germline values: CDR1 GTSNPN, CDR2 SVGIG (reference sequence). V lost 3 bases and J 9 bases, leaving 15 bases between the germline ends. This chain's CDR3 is CAWRGLGSLSPLHF. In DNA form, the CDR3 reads TGTGCCTGGAGGGGGCTGGGGTCCCTTTCACCCCTCCACTTT.

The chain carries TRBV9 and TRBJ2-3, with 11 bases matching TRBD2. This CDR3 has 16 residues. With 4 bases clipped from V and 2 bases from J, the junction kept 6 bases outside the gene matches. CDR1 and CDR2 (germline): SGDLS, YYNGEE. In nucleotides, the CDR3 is TGTGCCAGCAGCTCCGGTAGCGGGGGGGCCACAGATACGCAGTATTTT. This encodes CASSSGSGGATDTQYF. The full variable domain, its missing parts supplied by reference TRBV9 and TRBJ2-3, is DSGVTQTPKHLITATGQRVTLRCSPRSGDLSVYWYQQSLDQGLQFLIQYYNGEERAKGNILERFSAQQFPDLHSELNLSSLELGDSALYFCASSSGSGGATDTQYFGPGTRLTVL.

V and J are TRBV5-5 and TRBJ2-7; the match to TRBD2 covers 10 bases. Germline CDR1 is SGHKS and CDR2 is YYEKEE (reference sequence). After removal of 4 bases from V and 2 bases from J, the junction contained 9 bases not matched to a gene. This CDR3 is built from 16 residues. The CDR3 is CASSVAGTSDPYEQYF. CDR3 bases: TGTGCCAGCAGCGTGGCCGGGACTAGCGATCCCTACGAGCAGTACTTC.

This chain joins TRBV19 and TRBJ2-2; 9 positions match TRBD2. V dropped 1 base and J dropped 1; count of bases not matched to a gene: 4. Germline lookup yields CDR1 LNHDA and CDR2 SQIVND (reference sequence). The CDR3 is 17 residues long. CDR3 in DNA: TGTGCCAGTAGTATAGTCGTACTAGCGGGGAACACCGGGGAGCTGTTTTTT. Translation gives CASSIVVLAGNTGELFF.

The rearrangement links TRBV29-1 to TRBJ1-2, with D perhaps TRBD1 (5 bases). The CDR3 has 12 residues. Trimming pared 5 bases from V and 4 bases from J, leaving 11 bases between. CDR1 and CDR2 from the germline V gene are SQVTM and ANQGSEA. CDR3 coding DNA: TGCAGCGTTCAGGGCCAATCCTATGGCTACACCTTC. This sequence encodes CSVQGQSYGYTF.

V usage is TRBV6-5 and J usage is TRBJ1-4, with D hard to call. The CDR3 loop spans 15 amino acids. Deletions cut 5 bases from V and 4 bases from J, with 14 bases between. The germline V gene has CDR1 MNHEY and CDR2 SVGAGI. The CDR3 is CASSPRRGFNEKLFF. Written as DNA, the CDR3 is TGTGCCAGCAGTCCCCGACGAGGGTTTAATGAAAAACTGTTTTTT.

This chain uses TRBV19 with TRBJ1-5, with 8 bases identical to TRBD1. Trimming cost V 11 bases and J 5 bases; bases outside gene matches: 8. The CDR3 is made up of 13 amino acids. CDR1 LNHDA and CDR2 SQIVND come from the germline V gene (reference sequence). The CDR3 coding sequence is TGTGCCTCGTTCGCAGGGGGCCATCAGCCCCAGCATTTT. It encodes CASFAGGHQPQHF.

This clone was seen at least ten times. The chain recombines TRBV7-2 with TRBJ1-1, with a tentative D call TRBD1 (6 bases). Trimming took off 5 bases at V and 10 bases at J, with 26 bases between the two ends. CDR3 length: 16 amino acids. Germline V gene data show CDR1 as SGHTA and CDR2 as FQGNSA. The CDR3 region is CASSPEVLGQGSAAFF. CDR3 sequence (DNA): TGTGCCAGCAGCCCAGAGGTATTGGGGCAGGGGTCGGCAGCTTTCTTT.

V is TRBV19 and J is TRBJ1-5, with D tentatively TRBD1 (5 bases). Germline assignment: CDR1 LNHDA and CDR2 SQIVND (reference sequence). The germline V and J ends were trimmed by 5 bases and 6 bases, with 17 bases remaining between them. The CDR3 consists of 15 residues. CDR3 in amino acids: CASSSSIGGGQPQHF. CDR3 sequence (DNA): TGTGCCAGTAGTTCATCAATCGGGGGGGGTCAGCCCCAGCATTTT.

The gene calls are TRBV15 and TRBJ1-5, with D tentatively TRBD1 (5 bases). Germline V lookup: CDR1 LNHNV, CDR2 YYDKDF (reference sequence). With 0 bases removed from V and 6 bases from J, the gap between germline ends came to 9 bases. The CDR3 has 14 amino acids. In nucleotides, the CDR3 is TGTGCCACCAGCAGAGATTGGGGCGGTCAGCCCCAGCATTTT. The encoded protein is CATSRDWGGQPQHF.

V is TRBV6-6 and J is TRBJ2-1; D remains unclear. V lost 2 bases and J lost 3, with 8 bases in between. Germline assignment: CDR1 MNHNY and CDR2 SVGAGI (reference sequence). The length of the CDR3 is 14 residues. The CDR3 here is CASSYDRLYNEQFF. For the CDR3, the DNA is TGTGCCAGCAGTTACGACCGACTCTACAATGAGCAGTTCTTC.

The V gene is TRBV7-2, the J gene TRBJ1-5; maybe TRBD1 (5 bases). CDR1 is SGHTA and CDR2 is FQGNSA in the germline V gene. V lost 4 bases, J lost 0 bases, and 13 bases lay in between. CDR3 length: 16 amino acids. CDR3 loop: CASSWGRVFSNQPQHF. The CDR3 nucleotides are TGTGCCAGCAGCTGGGGCCGTGTATTTAGCAATCAGCCCCAGCATTTT.